These 22 T cell receptor beta chains originate from one sample sequenced in a study of T cell responses to AZD1222 COVID-19 vaccine. TCRdb's table, derived via immunoSEQ multiplex PCR, lists solely in-frame clones and lacks some. The profile shows some 110,000 clones, about 88% of them singletons. This specimen consisted of peripheral blood, obtained on day 0 of AZD1222 vaccination. All receptors come from an adult in good health.

The chain uses TRBV19 and TRBJ1-1; the D is unclear. The germline V gene has CDR1 LNHDA and CDR2 SQIVND (reference sequence). CDR3 size: 14 residues. V dropped 2 bases and J dropped 1 base, with 8 bases sitting between them. CDR3 coding DNA: TGTGCCAGTAGTATATCGGCGGCGAACACTGAAGCTTTCTTT. It yields the protein CASSISAANTEAFF. The variable domain in full, completed from reference TRBV19 and TRBJ1-1, reads DGGITQSPKYLFRKEGQNVTLSCEQNLNHDAMYWYRQDPGQGLRLIYYSQIVNDFQKGDIAEGYSVSREKKESFPLTVTSAQKNPTAFYLCASSISAANTEAFFGQGTRLTVV.

The rearrangement uses TRBV5-4 and TRBJ2-1; 7 bases fit TRBD2. V trimming: 0 bases; J trimming: 7 bases; junction bases outside the gene matches: 7. This CDR3 is 15 amino acids long. Germline CDR1 SGHNT, CDR2 YYREEE (reference sequence). DNA for the CDR3: TGTGCCAGCAGCTTGGGTGGTGGGGGGGTGAATGAGCAGTTCTTC. Protein: CASSLGGGGVNEQFF.

Comments on this clone: The CDR3 does not end in the conserved phenylalanine or tryptophan, so this is likely a read error. The chain has TRBV7-9 and TRBJ1-6, with D unresolved. The CDR3 is made up of 12 amino acids. V shed 5 bases and J shed 10 bases, with 9 bases lying between them. Germline assignment: CDR1 SEHNR and CDR2 FQNEAQ (reference sequence). The CDR3 loop reads CASSVLQSPLHL. The CDR3 DNA reads TGTGCCAGCAGCGTCCTACAGTCACCCCTCCACCTT.

The chain couples TRBV4-1 to TRBJ1-4, with no clear D. Germline CDR1 reads MGHRA; CDR2 reads YSYEKL. The CDR3 has 14 residues. Trimming took 1 base from V and 2 from J, leaving 5 bases between them. The CDR3 nucleotides read TGCGCCAGCAGCCAAGGAGGGACTAATGAAAAACTGTTTTTT. Translation gives CASSQGGTNEKLFF.

The chain employs TRBV29-1 and TRBJ2-7; possibly TRBD1 or TRBD2 for D (5 bases each). The V end lost 6 bases, the J end lost 1 base, and 13 bases lay between the germline ends. The germline V gene encodes CDR1 SQVTM and CDR2 ANQGSEA. This CDR3 has 13 amino acids. CDR3 DNA sequence: TGCAGCGTGGGACGGGTGGGATCCTACGAGCAGTACTTC. It translates to CSVGRVGSYEQYF.

The chain employs TRBV9 and TRBJ2-5, with 7 positions matching TRBD1. Germline V gene sequence: CDR1 SGDLS, CDR2 YYNGEE. The CDR3 sequence is 15 residues long. J lost 2 bases, V lost 0 bases, and 4 bases had no gene match. DNA for the CDR3: TGTGCCAGCAGCGTAGAAGCACAGGGGCAAGAGACCCAGTACTTC. This sequence encodes CASSVEAQGQETQYF. The whole variable domain, filled in from reference TRBV9 and TRBJ2-5, reads DSGVTQTPKHLITATGQRVTLRCSPRSGDLSVYWYQQSLDQGLQFLIQYYNGEERAKGNILERFSAQQFPDLHSELNLSSLELGDSALYFCASSVEAQGQETQYFGPGTRLLVL.

V is TRBV4-2 and J is TRBJ1-4; D remains unclear. The CDR3 contains 16 residues. Germline CDR1 and CDR2: LGHNA and YNFKEQ. Between the trimmed V and J ends, which lost 1 base and 3 bases, there was a span of 12 bases. The CDR3 DNA reads TGTGCCAGCAGCCAAGTGGGGTCTTGGGCTAATGAAAAACTGTTTTTT. It codes for CASSQVGSWANEKLFF.

The CDR3 protein is CASSVAQGMNTEAFF. CDR3 coding DNA: TGTGCCAGCAGCGTTGCACAGGGAATGAACACTGAAGCTTTCTTT. The chain has TRBV9 and TRBJ1-1; tentative D call: TRBD1 (6 bases). V was trimmed by 2 bases and J by 0 bases, leaving 11 bases between them. The CDR3 contains 15 residues. The germline V gene has CDR1 SGDLS and CDR2 YYNGEE. Full variable domain (outside the CDR3, taken from reference TRBV9 and TRBJ1-1): DSGVTQTPKHLITATGQRVTLRCSPRSGDLSVYWYQQSLDQGLQFLIQYYNGEERAKGNILERFSAQQFPDLHSELNLSSLELGDSALYFCASSVAQGMNTEAFFGQGTRLTVV.

The chain joins TRBV18 to TRBJ1-4; 11 bases align to TRBD1. This CDR3 contains 13 residues. Germline CDR1 and CDR2: KGHSH and LQKENI. V lost 3 bases, J lost 10 bases, and 1 base stayed unmatched. The CDR3 region has the DNA TGTGCCAGCTCACCCGGGACAGGGGGAAAACTGTTTTTT. This encodes CASSPGTGGKLFF.

This clone was counted once. This rearrangement joins TRBV6-1 to TRBJ1-2, with 11 bases fitting TRBD1. V shed 4 bases and J 1 base; nucleotides not matched to a gene: 17. Germline V lookup: CDR1 MNHNS, CDR2 SASEGT. This CDR3 region has 20 residues. The CDR3 here is CASSVADRDRGLRYNYGYTF. The CDR3 nucleotides are TGTGCCAGCAGTGTGGCTGACCGGGACAGGGGGTTACGCTATAACTATGGCTACACCTTC.

The count of this clone is one. This sequence joins TRBV30 and TRBJ2-7, with D maybe TRBD1 (5 bases). The length of the CDR3 is 11 residues. The germline CDR1 and CDR2 sequences are GTSNPN and SVGIG (reference sequence). The V and J ends lost 2 bases and 5 bases respectively, with 7 bases between them. The CDR3 here is CAWSQGNEQYF. The CDR3 DNA reads TGTGCCTGGAGTCAGGGTAACGAGCAGTACTTC.

The V call is TRBV7-2, the J call TRBJ1-6; 8 positions match TRBD1. The CDR3 runs to 13 residues. V dropped 6 bases and J dropped 9; count of bases not matched to a gene: 4. Germline-derived CDR1 and CDR2 are SGHTA and FQGNSA. CDR3 DNA sequence: TGTGCCAGCAGGACTACAGGGGGTTCACCCCTCCACTTT. Translation: CASRTTGGSPLHF.

The V gene is TRBV28, the J gene TRBJ1-1; D is unclear. CDR1 MDHEN and CDR2 SYDVKM come from the germline V gene. The germline V and J ends were trimmed by 2 bases and 0 bases, with 7 bases remaining between them. The CDR3 covers 14 residues. CDR3 bases: TGTGCCAGCAGTTTAAGAGGAATGAACACTGAAGCTTTCTTT. Protein product: CASSLRGMNTEAFF.

The rearrangement uses TRBV19 and TRBJ1-5, with 7 positions matching TRBD1. Germline CDR1 LNHDA, CDR2 SQIVND (reference sequence). Germline trimming cut 3 bases from V and 6 bases from J; bases unmatched to any gene: 11. This CDR3 is built from 16 residues. The CDR3 sequence: CASSMSPDRRPQPQHF. For the CDR3, the DNA is TGTGCCAGTAGTATGTCCCCGGACAGGCGTCCTCAGCCCCAGCATTTT.

The chain carries TRBV18 and TRBJ1-1; D is ambiguous. The germline V and J ends were trimmed by 1 base and 10 bases, with 13 bases remaining between them. This CDR3 comprises 13 residues. CDR1 and CDR2 from the germline V gene are KGHSH and LQKENI. CDR3 sequence: CASSPQEDTGAFF. The CDR3 nucleotides are TGTGCCAGCTCACCACAGGAGGATACCGGAGCTTTCTTT. Full variable domain (missing parts from reference TRBV18 and TRBJ1-1): NAGVMQNPRHLVRRRGQEARLRCSPMKGHSHVYWYRQLPEEGLKFMVYLQKENIIDESGMPKERFSAEFPKEGPSILRIQQVVRGDSAAYFCASSPQEDTGAFFGQGTRLTVV.

The chain employs TRBV30 and TRBJ1-5, with a weak D call TRBD1 (6 bases). The V and J ends lost 3 bases and 0 bases respectively, with 9 bases between them. Germline V CDR1 and CDR2: GTSNPN, SVGIG (reference sequence). This CDR3 contains 14 residues. The CDR3 region is CAWRDSYSNQPQHF. CDR3 bases: TGTGCCTGGAGGGACAGCTATAGCAATCAGCCCCAGCATTTT.

The count of this clone is one. This chain connects TRBV7-2 to TRBJ2-3, with 11 positions matching TRBD2. Trimming removed 5 bases from V and 6 bases from J; junction bases left unmatched: 19. Germline V gene sequence: CDR1 SGHTA, CDR2 FQGNSA. This CDR3 is built from 19 residues. CDR3 DNA: TGTGCCAGCAGCCCATTTAGGCTAGCGGGGGGATCGGTCAGGGATACGCAGTATTTT. The encoded protein is CASSPFRLAGGSVRDTQYF.

This clone was observed a single time. The CDR3 DNA reads as TGCGCCAGCAGTGGGACTAGCCCCGGGGAGCTGTTTTTT. Its translation is CASSGTSPGELFF. The chain carries TRBV10-1 and TRBJ2-2; 8 nucleotides line up with TRBD2. Germline V lookup: CDR1 WNHNN, CDR2 SYGVQD (reference sequence). V was clipped by 4 bases and J by 6 bases; unmatched bases: 1. The CDR3 extends over 13 amino acids.

The chain is built from TRBV7-3 and TRBJ2-1; D unclear. The germline CDR1 and CDR2 sequences are SGHTA and FQGTGA. V was pared by 0 bases and J by 9 bases, with 6 bases between. The CDR3 contains 12 residues. This chain's CDR3 is CASSLTVGEQFF. DNA for the CDR3: TGTGCCAGCAGCTTAACGGTGGGTGAGCAGTTCTTC.

This clone was observed a few times. The chain recombines TRBV6-1 with TRBJ2-5; TRBD2 matches at 13 bases. In germline, CDR1 is MNHNS, CDR2 SASEGT. This CDR3 region has 17 residues. J gave up 4 bases and V 2 bases, and 7 bases lay outside the gene matches. CDR3 DNA sequence: TGTGCCAGCAGTGAATTTGGACTAGCGGGGGTGGGAGAGACCCAGTACTTC. Translated: CASSEFGLAGVGETQYF.

The chain couples TRBV10-3 to TRBJ2-6; no definite D call. Germline V gives CDR1 ENHRY, CDR2 SYGVKD. CDR3 length: 15 amino acids. Trimming stripped 4 bases from V and 2 bases from J, with 9 bases between. CDR3 protein: CAISGGEPGANVLTF. The CDR3 nucleotides are TGTGCCATCAGTGGGGGTGAACCTGGGGCCAACGTCCTGACTTTC.

The table lists this clone with a count of one. The chain has TRBV9 and TRBJ2-3; D gene ambiguous. The CDR3 totals 15 residues. Germline V lookup: CDR1 SGDLS, CDR2 YYNGEE. Trimming took off 0 bases at V and 4 bases at J, with 12 bases between the two ends. The CDR3 DNA follows: TGTGCCAGCAGCGTAGAAAATAGAGACTCAGATACGCAGTATTTT. Protein product: CASSVENRDSDTQYF.